This TCR beta chain was recovered during a study of beta chain features in type 1 diabetes. The germline gives CDR1 SGHAT, CDR2 FQNNGV. V lost 2 bases to trimming and J lost 3 bases; unmatched junction nucleotides: 7. The CDR3 loop spans 15 amino acids. Cell sorting via CD45RO/CCR7/CD25/CD127/CD95/CD27 was performed to obtain CD4+ naive, central memory, regulatory and stem cell-like memory cells. Reverse transcribing all isolated RNA meant expressed TCRB transcripts were sequenced. The average output of naive, central memory and regulatory T cell samples was approximately 3.6 million reads. Profiling relied on immunoSEQ multiplex PCR, and the TCRdb table lists in-frame clones only, not all of them. The table shows about 220,000 clones, with approximately 10% occurring only once.

The chain joins TRBV11-2 to TRBJ2-7; 7 bases match TRBD2. The source is a man aged 18 to 29 in good health. Material: central memory CD4+ T cells from blood. Here the CDR3 DNA reads TGTGCCAGCAGCTTAATGACTAGCCCACGCTACGAGCAGTACTTC. This translates into CASSLMTSPRYEQYF.